This T cell receptor (beta chain) was recovered during a study of cytomegalovirus exposure and HLA in healthy donors. V was cut by 1 base and J by 3 bases, with 9 bases left in between. CDR3 length: 14 amino acids. Germline lookup yields CDR1 SGHAT and CDR2 FQNNGV. A multiplex PCR was run with 60 Vbeta primers and 13 Jbeta primers. The data were produced by immunoSEQ multiplex PCR, yet TCRdb's version contains in-frame clones alone and is incomplete. Among 100,000 or so clones listed, 67% were seen once. This clone was recorded a few times. Its target is not known. General study results and limits: Being productive about 87% or about 30% of the time was typical of most TCR beta V segments in an earlier analysis.

The sequence was obtained from a young man in good health and CMV-seronegative. The specimen was PBMCs. The J gene is TRBJ1-2, the V gene TRBV11-2; TRBD1 might be the D (5 bases). CDR3 protein: CASSLAAGDYGYTF. DNA of the CDR3: TGTGCCAGCAGCTTAGCGGCGGGGGACTATGGCTACACCTTC.